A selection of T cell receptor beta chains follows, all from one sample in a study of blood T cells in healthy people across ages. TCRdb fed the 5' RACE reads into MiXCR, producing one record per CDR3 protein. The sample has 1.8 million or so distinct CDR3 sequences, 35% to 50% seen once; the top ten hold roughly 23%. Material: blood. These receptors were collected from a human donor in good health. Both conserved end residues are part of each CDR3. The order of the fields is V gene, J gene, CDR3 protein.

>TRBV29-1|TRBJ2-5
CSVKTTGGETQYF
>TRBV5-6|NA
CTSSPGLPETQYF
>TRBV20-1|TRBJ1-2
CSARDSRFYGYTF
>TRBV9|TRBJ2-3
CASSVEGTVRRQYF
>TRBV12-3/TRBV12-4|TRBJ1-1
CASSLEQGTLNTEAFF
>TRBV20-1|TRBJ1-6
CSAPRGGGYSPLHF
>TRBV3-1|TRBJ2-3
CASSQSRIPLAGEFYEQYF
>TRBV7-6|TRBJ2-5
CASSYRVSGEAETQYF
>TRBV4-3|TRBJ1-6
CASSQEAQHNSPLHF
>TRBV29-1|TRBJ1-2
CSASTGTNYGYTF
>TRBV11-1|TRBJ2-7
CASSLYTPGPPTYEQYF
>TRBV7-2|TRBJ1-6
CASSPDTNSPLHF
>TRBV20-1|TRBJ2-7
CSARGLKAVNSYEQYF
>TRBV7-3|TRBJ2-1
CASGIGGEQFF
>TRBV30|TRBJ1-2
CAHTPGANYGYTF
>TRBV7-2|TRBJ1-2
CASSLEMAYGYTF